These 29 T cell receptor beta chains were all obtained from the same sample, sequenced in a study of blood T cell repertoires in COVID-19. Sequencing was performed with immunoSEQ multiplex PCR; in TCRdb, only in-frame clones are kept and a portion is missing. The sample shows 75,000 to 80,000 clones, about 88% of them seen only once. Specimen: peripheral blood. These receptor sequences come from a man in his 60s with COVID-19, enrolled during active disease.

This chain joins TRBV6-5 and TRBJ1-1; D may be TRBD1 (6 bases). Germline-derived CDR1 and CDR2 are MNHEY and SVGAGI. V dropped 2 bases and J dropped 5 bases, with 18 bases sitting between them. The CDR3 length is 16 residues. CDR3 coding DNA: TGTGCCAGCAGTTACGGTATGTCCCTGAGGGGGACTGAAGCTTTCTTT. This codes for CASSYGMSLRGTEAFF.

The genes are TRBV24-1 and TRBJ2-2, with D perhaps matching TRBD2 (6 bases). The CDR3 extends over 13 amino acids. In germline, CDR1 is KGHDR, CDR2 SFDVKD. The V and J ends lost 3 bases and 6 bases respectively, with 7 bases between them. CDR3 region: CATSDVAAGELFF. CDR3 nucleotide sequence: TGTGCCACCAGTGATGTAGCGGCCGGGGAGCTGTTTTTT.

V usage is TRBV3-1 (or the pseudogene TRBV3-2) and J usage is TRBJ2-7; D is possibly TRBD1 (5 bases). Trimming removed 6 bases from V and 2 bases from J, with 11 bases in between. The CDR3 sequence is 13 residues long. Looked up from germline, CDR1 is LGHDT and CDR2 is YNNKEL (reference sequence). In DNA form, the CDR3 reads TGTGCCAGCAGTAGACAGATCCCCTACGAGCAGTACTTC. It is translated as CASSRQIPYEQYF.

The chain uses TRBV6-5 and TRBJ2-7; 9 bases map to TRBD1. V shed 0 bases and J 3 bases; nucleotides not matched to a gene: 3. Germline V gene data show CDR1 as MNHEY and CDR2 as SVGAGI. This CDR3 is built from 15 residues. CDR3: CASSYSPGQGYEQYF. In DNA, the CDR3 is TGTGCCAGCAGTTACTCTCCGGGACAGGGCTACGAGCAGTACTTC.

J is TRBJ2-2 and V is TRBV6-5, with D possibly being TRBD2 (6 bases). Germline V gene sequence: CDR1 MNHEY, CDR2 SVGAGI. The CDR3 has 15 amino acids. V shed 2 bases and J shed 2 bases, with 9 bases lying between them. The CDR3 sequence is CASSYVADNTGELFF. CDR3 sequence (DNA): TGTGCCAGCAGTTACGTAGCGGACAACACCGGGGAGCTGTTTTTT.

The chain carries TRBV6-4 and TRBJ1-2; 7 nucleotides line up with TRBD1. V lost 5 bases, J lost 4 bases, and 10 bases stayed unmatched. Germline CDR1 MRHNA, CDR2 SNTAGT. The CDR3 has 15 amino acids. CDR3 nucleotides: TGTGCCAGCAGTCGTTCCGGGACAGAGGGCTATGGCTACACCTTC. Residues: CASSRSGTEGYGYTF.

CDR3 sequence (DNA): TGCGCCAGCAGCACCCAAACGGGATCGGAGACCCAGTACTTC. Its protein product is CASSTQTGSETQYF. The J gene is TRBJ2-5, the V gene TRBV5-1; D possibly corresponds to TRBD2 (5 bases). This CDR3 has 14 residues. The V gene lost 4 bases and the J gene lost 5 bases, with 15 bases spanning the gap. The germline V gene has CDR1 SGHRS and CDR2 YFSETQ. Filled out from reference TRBV5-1 and TRBJ2-5, the complete variable domain reads KAGVTQTPRYLIKTRGQQVTLSCSPISGHRSVSWYQQTPGQGLQFLFEYFSETQRNKGNFPGRFSGRQFSNSRSEMNVSTLELGDSALYLCASSTQTGSETQYFGPGTRLLVL.

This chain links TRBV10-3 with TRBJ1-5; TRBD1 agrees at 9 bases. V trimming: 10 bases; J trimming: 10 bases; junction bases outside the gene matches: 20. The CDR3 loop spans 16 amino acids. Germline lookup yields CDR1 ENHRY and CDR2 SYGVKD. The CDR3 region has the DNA TGTGCCACGCGACAGCACATCGGGGACAGGGTGGAACCCCAGCATTTT. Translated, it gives CATRQHIGDRVEPQHF.

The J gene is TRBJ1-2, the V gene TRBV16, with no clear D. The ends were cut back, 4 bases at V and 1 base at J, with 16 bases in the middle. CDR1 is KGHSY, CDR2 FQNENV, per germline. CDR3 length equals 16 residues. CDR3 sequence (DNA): TGTGCCAGCAGCCTAACGGGAGGTTCAAATAACTATGGCTACACCTTC. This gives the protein CASSLTGGSNNYGYTF.

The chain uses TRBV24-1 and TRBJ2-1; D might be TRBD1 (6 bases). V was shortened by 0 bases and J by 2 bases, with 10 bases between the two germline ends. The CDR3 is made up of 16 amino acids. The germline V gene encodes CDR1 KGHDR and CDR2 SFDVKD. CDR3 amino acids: CATSDLNQGPYNEQFF. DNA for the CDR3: TGTGCCACCAGTGATTTGAACCAGGGGCCCTACAATGAGCAGTTCTTC.

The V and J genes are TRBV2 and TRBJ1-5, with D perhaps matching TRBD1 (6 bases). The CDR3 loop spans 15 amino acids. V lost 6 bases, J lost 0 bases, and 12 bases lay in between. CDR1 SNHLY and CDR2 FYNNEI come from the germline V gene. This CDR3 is CASSLRQDSNQPQHF. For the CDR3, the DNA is TGTGCCAGCAGCCTGAGACAGGATAGCAATCAGCCCCAGCATTTT.

This CDR3 is CASSLAEGAWETQYF. CDR3 nucleotide sequence: TGTGCCAGCAGCTTAGCGGAGGGGGCCTGGGAGACCCAGTACTTC. The chain couples TRBV11-1 to TRBJ2-5, with TRBD1 as a possible D gene (7 bases). V was trimmed by 0 bases and J by 5 bases, leaving 13 bases between them. The germline V gene has CDR1 SGHAT and CDR2 FQDESV (reference sequence). The CDR3 consists of 15 residues.

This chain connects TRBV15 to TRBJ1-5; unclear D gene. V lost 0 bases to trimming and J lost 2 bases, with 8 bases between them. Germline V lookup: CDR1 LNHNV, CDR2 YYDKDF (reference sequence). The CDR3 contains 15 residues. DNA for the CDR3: TGTGCCACCAGCAGAGATCCGAGCGGCAATCAGCCCCAGCATTTT. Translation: CATSRDPSGNQPQHF.

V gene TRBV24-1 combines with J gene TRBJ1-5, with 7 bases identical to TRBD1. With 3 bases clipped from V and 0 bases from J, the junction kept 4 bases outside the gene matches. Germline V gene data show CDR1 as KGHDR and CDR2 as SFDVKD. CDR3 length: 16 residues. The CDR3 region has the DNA TGTGCCACCAGTGATCCTGGACAGGATAGCAATCAGCCCCAGCATTTT. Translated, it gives CATSDPGQDSNQPQHF.

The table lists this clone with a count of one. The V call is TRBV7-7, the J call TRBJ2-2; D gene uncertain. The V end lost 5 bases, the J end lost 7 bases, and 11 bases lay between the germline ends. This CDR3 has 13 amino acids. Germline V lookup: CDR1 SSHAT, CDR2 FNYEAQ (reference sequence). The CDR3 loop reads CASSPRTGGELFF. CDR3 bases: TGTGCCAGCAGCCCCCGCACTGGCGGGGAGCTGTTTTTT.

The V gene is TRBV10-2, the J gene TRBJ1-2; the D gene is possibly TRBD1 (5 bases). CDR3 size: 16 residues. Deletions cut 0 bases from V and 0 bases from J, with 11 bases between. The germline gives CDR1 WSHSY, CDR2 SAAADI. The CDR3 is CASSESPTDPNYGYTF. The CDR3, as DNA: TGCGCCAGCAGTGAGTCGCCGACAGACCCTAACTATGGCTACACCTTC.

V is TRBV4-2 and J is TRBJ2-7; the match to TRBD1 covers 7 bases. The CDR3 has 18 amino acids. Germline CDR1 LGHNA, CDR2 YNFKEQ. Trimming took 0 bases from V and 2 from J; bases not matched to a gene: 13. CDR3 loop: CASSQDPSGTVSAYEQYF. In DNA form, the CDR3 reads TGTGCCAGCAGCCAAGACCCATCCGGGACAGTTAGCGCCTACGAGCAGTACTTC.

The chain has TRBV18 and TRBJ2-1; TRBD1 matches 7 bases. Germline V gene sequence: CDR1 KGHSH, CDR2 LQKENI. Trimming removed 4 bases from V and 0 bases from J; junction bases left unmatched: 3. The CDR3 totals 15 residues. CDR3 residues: CASSQGQSSYNEQFF. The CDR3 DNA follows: TGTGCCAGCTCACAGGGACAGAGCTCCTACAATGAGCAGTTCTTC.

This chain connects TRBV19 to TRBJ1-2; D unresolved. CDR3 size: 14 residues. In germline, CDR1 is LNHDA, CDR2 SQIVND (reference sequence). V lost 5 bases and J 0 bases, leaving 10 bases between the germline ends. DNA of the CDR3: TGTGCCAGTAGTCGAGGGAACGCTAACTATGGCTACACCTTC. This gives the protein CASSRGNANYGYTF.

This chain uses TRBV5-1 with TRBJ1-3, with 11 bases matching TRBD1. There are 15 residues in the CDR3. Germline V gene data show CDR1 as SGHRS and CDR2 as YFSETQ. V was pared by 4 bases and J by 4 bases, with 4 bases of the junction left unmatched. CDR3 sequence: CASSVGTGGGNTIYF. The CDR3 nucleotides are TGCGCCAGCAGCGTCGGGACAGGGGGAGGAAACACCATATATTTT.

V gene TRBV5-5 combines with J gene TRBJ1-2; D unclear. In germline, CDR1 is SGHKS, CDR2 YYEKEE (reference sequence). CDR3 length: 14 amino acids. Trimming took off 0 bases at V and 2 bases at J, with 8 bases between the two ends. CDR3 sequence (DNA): TGTGCCAGCAGCTTGGCAGCACAGAACTATGGCTACACCTTC. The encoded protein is CASSLAAQNYGYTF.

DNA of the CDR3: TGTGCCAGCAGCCCCCCGGGGTCGGGCACAGATACGCAGTATTTT. Translation gives CASSPPGSGTDTQYF. The chain joins TRBV6-5 to TRBJ2-3; a weak D match, TRBD2 (5 bases). CDR1 MNHEY and CDR2 SVGAGI come from the germline V gene. The ends were cut back, 6 bases at V and 1 base at J, with 14 bases in the middle. This CDR3 is 15 amino acids long.

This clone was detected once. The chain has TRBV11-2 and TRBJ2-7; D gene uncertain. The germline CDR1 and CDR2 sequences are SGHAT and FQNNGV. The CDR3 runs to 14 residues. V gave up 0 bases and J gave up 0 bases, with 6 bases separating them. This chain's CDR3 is CASSLDRLSYEQYF. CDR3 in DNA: TGTGCCAGCAGCTTAGATAGACTCTCCTACGAGCAGTACTTC.

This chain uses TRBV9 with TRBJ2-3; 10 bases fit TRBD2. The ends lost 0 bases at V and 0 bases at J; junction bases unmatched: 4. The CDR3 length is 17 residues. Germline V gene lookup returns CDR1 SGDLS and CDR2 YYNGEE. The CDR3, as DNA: TGTGCCAGCAGCGTAGGGGCGACTAGCGGGAGCACAGATACGCAGTATTTT. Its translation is CASSVGATSGSTDTQYF. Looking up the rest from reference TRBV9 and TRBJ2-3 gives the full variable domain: DSGVTQTPKHLITATGQRVTLRCSPRSGDLSVYWYQQSLDQGLQFLIQYYNGEERAKGNILERFSAQQFPDLHSELNLSSLELGDSALYFCASSVGATSGSTDTQYFGPGTRLTVL.

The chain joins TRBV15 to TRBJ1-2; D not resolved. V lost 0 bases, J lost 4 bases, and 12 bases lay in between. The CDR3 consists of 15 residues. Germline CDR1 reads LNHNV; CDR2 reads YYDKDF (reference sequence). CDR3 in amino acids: CATSRDRADIYGYTF. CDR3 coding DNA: TGTGCCACCAGCAGAGATCGCGCAGACATCTATGGCTACACCTTC. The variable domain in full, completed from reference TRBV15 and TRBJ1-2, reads DAMVIQNPRYQVTQFGKPVTLSCSQTLNHNVMYWYQQKSSQAPKLLFHYYDKDFNNEADTPDNFQSRRPNTSFCFLDIRSPGLGDTAMYLCATSRDRADIYGYTFGSGTRLTVV.

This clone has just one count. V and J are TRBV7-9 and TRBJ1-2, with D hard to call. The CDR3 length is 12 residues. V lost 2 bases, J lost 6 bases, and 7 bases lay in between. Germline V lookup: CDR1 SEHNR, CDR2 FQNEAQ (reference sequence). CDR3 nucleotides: TGTGCCAGCAGCTTACAGGAAAATGGCTACACCTTC. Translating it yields CASSLQENGYTF.

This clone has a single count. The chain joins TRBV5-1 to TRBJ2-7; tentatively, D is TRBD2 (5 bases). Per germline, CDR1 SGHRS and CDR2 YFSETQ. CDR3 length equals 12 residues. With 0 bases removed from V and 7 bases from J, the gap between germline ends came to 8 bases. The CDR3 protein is CASSLAGEEQYF. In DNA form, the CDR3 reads TGCGCCAGCAGCTTGGCCGGGGAAGAGCAGTACTTC.

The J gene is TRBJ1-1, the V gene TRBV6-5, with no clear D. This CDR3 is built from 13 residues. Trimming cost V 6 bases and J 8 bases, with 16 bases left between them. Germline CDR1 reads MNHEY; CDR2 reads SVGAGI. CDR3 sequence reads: CASSPLQKREAFF. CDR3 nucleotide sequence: TGTGCCAGCAGCCCCCTTCAAAAACGGGAAGCTTTCTTT.

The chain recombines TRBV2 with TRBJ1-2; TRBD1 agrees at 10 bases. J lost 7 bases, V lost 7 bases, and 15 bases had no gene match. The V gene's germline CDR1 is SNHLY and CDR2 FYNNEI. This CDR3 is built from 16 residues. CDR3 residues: CASKKGSTGGAFGYTF. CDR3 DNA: TGTGCCAGCAAGAAGGGGTCGACAGGGGGCGCTTTTGGCTACACCTTC.